This T cell receptor beta chain is drawn from a study of cytomegalovirus exposure and HLA in healthy donors (dated by TCRdb to about 2017). About the full investigation: According to an earlier analysis of a few hundred of the donors, 150 million to 200 million T cells yielded 90 million to 140 million unique TCR beta sequences and 276 Gb of sequence data. About 300 gigabases of sequencing data and tens of millions of unique TCR sequences were included in an early release covering 550 to 650 HLA-typed donors. Of the 300 to 400 genotyped donors, about 84% fell in the genetic ancestry cluster associated with self-reported Caucasian donors. The study was designed to test whether signatures of past pathogen exposure could be identified by cataloging public T cell receptors. The study used immunosequencing to profile the T cell repertoires of several hundred subjects and linked those repertoires to cytomegalovirus serostatus. A separate validation cohort of over a hundred different subjects was used in addition to the roughly 670-subject first cohort. To predict cytomegalovirus infection status, the study brought together high-throughput TCR immunosequencing, statistical association of individual TCRs with disease status, and machine learning. To study patterns of TCR occurrence, a later analysis re-analyzed previously published TCR beta repertoires from hundreds of donors and added high-resolution HLA genotyping. The later analysis used no new phenotypic data to find candidate immune exposures, relying instead on TCR beta sequences and their occurrence across donors. An earlier analysis of fewer than 700 of the donors applied high-throughput TCR beta sequencing to assess whether each TCR beta V gene segment acted as functional or pseudogenic. Donor age, sex, ethnicity and CMV serostatus were compiled together with the repertoire data. In a later genetic analysis, genome-wide SNP genotypes for about 60% of the 666 donors were used, and that subset was treated as a discovery cohort. Every discovery cohort repertoire had been produced on one sequencing platform. HLA typing included class I and class II loci at four-digit resolution. Typing coverage varied by locus: roughly 629-640 donors for A, B, C, DRB1 and DQB1; roughly 500 for DQA1; nearly 610 for DPA1; around 490 for DPB1. Because of strong linkage in the cohort, roughly five DR-DQ haplotypes were treated as single units for association and clustering. On average, about 200,000 unique TCR beta nucleotide sequences were sequenced per donor among about 400 genotyped donors of the cohort, with roughly 18% of those sequences being non-productive. On the study overall, not on this receptor specifically: While some public TCRs were present in many individuals, most TCR sequences turned up only very rarely across donors. In an earlier analysis of around 500 of the donors, most TCR beta V segments appeared in productive rearrangements about 87% or about 30% of the time, broadly matching IMGT annotations. Because counts were too low, around 18 rarely observed V segments, including chromosome 9 orphons, were left out of the earlier analysis of 587 of the donors. A cluster of highly shared sequence variants was judged likely to be a technical artifact of the sequencing pipeline. Compared with equally common non-associated chains, HLA-associated TCR beta chains in a later analysis were more clonally expanded and had lower generation probabilities. Compared with the approximately 670-donor mean, donors in an Asian-associated ancestry cluster had fewer N-insertions in productive TCRs, according to a later genetic analysis. The study listed 164 TCR beta chains as associated with cytomegalovirus. This cohort had only TCR beta chains sequenced, and the lack of alpha or paired-chain data limited which features could be detected. A later analysis associated 17,000 or so TCR beta sequences with specific HLA alleles at a false discovery rate of 0.05. Because some donors lacked HLA typing at each locus, the association tests relied only on the typed subset. The presence/absence analyses assumed that sequencing depth was roughly uniform across donors, and that assumption may not be true. Correlated functional status among segregating V segments might reflect linkage disequilibrium, but an unknown experimental factor could not be ruled out. The 87-base-pair reads could not distinguish some IMGT-functional V segments, including TRBV6-2 and TRBV6-3, so those segments were excluded. In a later analysis, TCR association rates were found to vary across HLA loci, with the most associated TCRs seen for DRB1 alleles and the fewest for HLA-C alleles. A few of the identified cytomegalovirus-associated TCR beta chains were confirmed in vitro to be specific for cytomegalovirus antigens. Strong co-occurrence of HLA alleles, especially DR and DQ, made assigning TCR associations to individual alleles difficult. In a later analysis, most CMV-associated TCR beta chains were found to appear HLA-restricted, with HLA associations seemingly driven largely by CMV exposure. According to a later analysis, parvovirus B19, influenza, CMV and Epstein-Barr virus appeared linked to several top co-occurrence clusters. The authors suggested that the approach could potentially be generalized to other disease states and immunological phenotypes. The classifier was reported to diagnose cytomegalovirus status with high specificity and sensitivity in both the original cohort and the validation cohort. Immune exposure information for the cohort was limited to CMV serostatus. In a later genetic analysis, a missense DCLRE1C variant was associated with V-gene and J-gene trimming of TCR beta chains, and the association was replicated in an independent cohort. A further reported finding was that TCR beta sequences accurately predicted the HLA-A and HLA-B alleles for most subjects in the first cohort.

The germline V and J ends show losses of 4 bases and 6 bases respectively, and no gene match explains 8 bases of the junction. Reading from cysteine to phenylalanine, the CDR3 counts 16 amino acids. Left in the record is the CDR3 DNA by itself, 48 bases read in frame from the first base. CDR1 and CDR2, looked up from the germline V gene (reference sequence), are SGHNT and YYREEE. About this clone itself: What this receptor recognizes is not known. Base qualities are missing; no much larger clone stands one base away.

The cohort comprised some 700 healthy bone marrow donors. All cohort members were sampled while nominally healthy, although unrecorded immune exposures were likely present. The donor was CMV seropositive and belonged to the group of 250 to 300 seropositive cohort members. A peripheral blood sample was provided by each donor, and peripheral blood mononuclear cells were used for TCR beta sequencing. Genomic DNA was extracted from the blood cell samples with the Qiagen DNeasy Blood Extraction Kit. Library preparation used the immunoSEQ multiplex PCR assay. For the multiplex PCR, a mixture combining 60 forward primers for TCR Vbeta segments and 13 reverse primers for TCR Jbeta segments was used. The CDR3 region of rearranged TCR beta genes was amplified from genomic DNA with a multiplex PCR assay. Amplified TCR beta libraries were sequenced as 87-base-pair reads on the Illumina HiSeq System. In the source study's methods: Across the 700 or so repertoires, a later analysis counted some 81 million unique TCR beta chains, 9 million to 14 million of which were shared by at least two donors. To remove PCR and sequencing errors, raw reads were error-corrected and collapsed into unique sequences using a nearest-neighbor algorithm that merged closely related sequences. V, D and J gene segments were assigned by aligning CDR3 sequences to IMGT reference sequences. For a sequence to be retained, a match of at least six nucleotides was required to both a V gene segment and a J gene segment. A rearrangement was called productive if the CDR3 had no stop codons and remained in frame with V and J, and every other rearrangement was called non-productive. Following IMGT convention, CDR3 was defined as the stretch from the second conserved V-encoded cysteine to the conserved J-encoded phenylalanine. The earlier analysis of some 600 of the donors excluded sequences that lacked an unambiguous match to a single V gene segment. An earlier analysis of a few hundred of the donors classified V segments as functional when productive rearrangements were above 56.7% and as segregating when the standard deviation between donors was above 5%. To diagnose cytomegalovirus status from the catalog of TCR beta chain sequences, a statistical classification framework was built. A later analysis assigned V and J genes by comparing TCR nucleotide sequences with IMGT/GENE-DB human TR gene sequences. A later analysis assigned CDR3 sequences and most-parsimonious VDJ recombination scenarios with the TCRdist pipeline. In a later analysis, every TCR beta chain was defined by the combination of its CDR3 amino acid sequence and its V-gene family, and reads without a unique V-gene family were dropped. In a later analysis, 500 to 650 highly shared, low-generation-probability nucleotide sequences were removed to address suspected cross-contamination and a sequencing artifact. A later analysis calculated a clonal expansion index for each public chain from normalized within-repertoire ranks of inferred template counts. In a later analysis, generation probabilities were computed using a VDJ recombination model fitted to out-of-frame rearrangements, and the results were checked against IGoR. In a later analysis, hypergeometric tests were used to score TCR-TCR, TCR-HLA and TCR-CMV co-occurrence, with a repertoire-size bias correction applied to TCR pairs. In a later analysis, false discovery rates were estimated by permuting HLA or CMV assignments 20 times. In a later analysis, co-occurring TCRs were grouped with DBSCAN, and TCRdist sequence similarity was added when clustering was performed within HLA-allele-positive subsets. Repertoires with fewer than 30,000 or more than 120,000 public chains were left out of co-occurrence clustering, as were four to six repertoires with anomalous nucleotide sharing. TCRdb's version of the immuneACCESS table is confined to in-frame rearrangements and falls short of the full clone set. An unresolved V gene accounts for under half of the shortfall where checked; the remainder is of unknown origin. For V, J and clone size, that table is used; D and trimming come from the DNA. A total of 110,000 or so clones appear in this sample, roughly 73% of them only once. About 8.6% of the sample belongs to the ten largest clones.

The chain was built from TRBV5-4 and TRBJ2-3, with TRBD2 identical over 13 junction bases. This TCR was sampled from a woman in her thirties or forties in good health and CMV-seropositive. The sample consisted of PBMCs. Here the CDR3 is given as CASSPTSGRATDTQYF. The bases read TGTGCCAGCAGCCCCACTAGCGGGAGGGCCACGGATACGCAGTATTTT.